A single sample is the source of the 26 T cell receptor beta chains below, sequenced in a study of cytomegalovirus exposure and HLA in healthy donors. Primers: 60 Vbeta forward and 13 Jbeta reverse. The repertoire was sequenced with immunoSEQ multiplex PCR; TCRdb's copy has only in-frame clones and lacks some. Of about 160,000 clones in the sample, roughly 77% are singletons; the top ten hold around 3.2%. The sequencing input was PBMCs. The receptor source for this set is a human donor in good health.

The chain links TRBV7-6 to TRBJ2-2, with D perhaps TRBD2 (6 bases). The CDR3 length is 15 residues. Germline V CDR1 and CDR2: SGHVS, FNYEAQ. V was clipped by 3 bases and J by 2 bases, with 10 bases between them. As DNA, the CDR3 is TGTGCCAGCAGCTTTGGGAGGACCAACACCGGGGAGCTGTTTTTT. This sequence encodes CASSFGRTNTGELFF.

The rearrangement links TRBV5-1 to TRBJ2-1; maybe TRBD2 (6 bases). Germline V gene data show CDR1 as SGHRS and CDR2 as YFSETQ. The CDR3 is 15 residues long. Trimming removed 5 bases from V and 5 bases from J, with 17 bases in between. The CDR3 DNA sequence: TGCGCCAGCAGTACGGGGACTCTGGCTAACAATGAGCAGTTCTTC. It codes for CASSTGTLANNEQFF. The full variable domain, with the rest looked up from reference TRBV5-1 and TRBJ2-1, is KAGVTQTPRYLIKTRGQQVTLSCSPISGHRSVSWYQQTPGQGLQFLFEYFSETQRNKGNFPGRFSGRQFSNSRSEMNVSTLELGDSALYLCASSTGTLANNEQFFGPGTRLTVL.

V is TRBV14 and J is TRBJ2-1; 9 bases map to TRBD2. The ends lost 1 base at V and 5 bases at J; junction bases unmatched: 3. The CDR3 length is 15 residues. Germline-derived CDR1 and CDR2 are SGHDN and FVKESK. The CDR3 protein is CASSQGLAGHNEQFF. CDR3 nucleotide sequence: TGTGCCAGCAGCCAAGGGCTAGCGGGGCACAATGAGCAGTTCTTC.

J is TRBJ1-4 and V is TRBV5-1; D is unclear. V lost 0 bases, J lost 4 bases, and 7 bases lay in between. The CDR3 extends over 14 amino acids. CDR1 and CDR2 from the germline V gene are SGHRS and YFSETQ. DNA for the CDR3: TGCGCCAGCAGCTTGGGAGGGAATAATGAAAAACTGTTTTTT. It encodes CASSLGGNNEKLFF.

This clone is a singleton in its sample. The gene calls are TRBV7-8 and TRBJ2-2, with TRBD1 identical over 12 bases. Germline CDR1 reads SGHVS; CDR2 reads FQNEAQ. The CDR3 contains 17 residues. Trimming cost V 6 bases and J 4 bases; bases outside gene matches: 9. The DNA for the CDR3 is TGTGCCAGCAGTATTACTCCGGGACAGGGGGCCACCGGGGAGCTGTTTTTT. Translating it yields CASSITPGQGATGELFF. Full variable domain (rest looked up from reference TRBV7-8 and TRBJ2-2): GAGVSQSPRYKVAKRGQDVALRCDPISGHVSLFWYQQALGQGPEFLTYFQNEAQLDKSGLPSDRFFAERPEGSVSTLKIQRTQQEDSAVYLCASSITPGQGATGELFFGEGSRLTVL.

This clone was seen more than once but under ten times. CDR3: CASSVFGTEIYEQYF. CDR3 in DNA: TGCGCCAGCAGCGTATTCGGGACAGAGATCTACGAGCAGTACTTC. The gene calls are TRBV5-1 and TRBJ2-7; TRBD1 aligns across 7 bases. The V segment lost 4 bases and the J segment 3 bases; nucleotides outside the gene matches: 10. The CDR3 is 15 residues long. Germline V CDR1 and CDR2: SGHRS, YFSETQ.

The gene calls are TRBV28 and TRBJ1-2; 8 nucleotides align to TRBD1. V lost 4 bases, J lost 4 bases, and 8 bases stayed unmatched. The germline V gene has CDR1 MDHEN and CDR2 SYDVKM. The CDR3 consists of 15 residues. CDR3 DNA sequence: TGTGCCAGCAGTTCCGCAGGGGGCGCAATCTATGGCTACACCTTC. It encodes CASSSAGGAIYGYTF.

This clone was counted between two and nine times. CDR3 sequence (DNA): TGTGCCAGCAGTTACTCGCAGGTCGCTAATGAAAAACTGTTTTTT. This codes for CASSYSQVANEKLFF. V is TRBV6-6 and J is TRBJ1-4; D not certain. There are 15 residues in the CDR3. Germline CDR1 reads MNHNY; CDR2 reads SVGAGI (reference sequence). V lost 0 bases and J lost 3, with 8 bases in between.

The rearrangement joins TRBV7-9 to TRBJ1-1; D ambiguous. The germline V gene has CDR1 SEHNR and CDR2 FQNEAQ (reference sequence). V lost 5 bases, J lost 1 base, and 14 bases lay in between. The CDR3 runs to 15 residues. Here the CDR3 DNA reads TGTGCCAGCAGCCCCAGGTGGGTAGAGAACACTGAAGCTTTCTTT. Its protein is CASSPRWVENTEAFF.

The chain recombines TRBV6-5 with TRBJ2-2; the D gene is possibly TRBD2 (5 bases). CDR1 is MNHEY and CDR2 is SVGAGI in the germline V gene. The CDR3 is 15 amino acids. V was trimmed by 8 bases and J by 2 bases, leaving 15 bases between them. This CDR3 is CASGLGGLNTGELFF. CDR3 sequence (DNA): TGTGCCAGCGGGCTCGGAGGTCTTAACACCGGGGAGCTGTTTTTT.

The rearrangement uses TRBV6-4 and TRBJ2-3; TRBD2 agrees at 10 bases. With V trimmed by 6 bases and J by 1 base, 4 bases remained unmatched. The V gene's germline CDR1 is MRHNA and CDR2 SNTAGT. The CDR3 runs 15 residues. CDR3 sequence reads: CASSPLAGGTDTQYF. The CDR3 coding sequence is TGTGCCAGCAGCCCCCTAGCGGGGGGCACAGATACGCAGTATTTT.

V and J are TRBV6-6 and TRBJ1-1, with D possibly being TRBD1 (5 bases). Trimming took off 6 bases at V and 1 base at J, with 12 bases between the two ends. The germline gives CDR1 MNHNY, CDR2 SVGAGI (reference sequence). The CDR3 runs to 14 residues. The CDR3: CASRFQTGNTEAFF. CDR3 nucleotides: TGTGCCAGCAGATTCCAAACAGGGAACACTGAAGCTTTCTTT.

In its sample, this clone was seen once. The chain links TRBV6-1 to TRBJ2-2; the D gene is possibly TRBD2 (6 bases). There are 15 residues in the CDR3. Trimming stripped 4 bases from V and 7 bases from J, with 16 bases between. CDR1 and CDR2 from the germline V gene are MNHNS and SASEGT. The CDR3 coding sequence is TGTGCCAGCAGTGTATCTCCGGGAGTTAACGGGGAGCTGTTTTTT. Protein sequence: CASSVSPGVNGELFF.

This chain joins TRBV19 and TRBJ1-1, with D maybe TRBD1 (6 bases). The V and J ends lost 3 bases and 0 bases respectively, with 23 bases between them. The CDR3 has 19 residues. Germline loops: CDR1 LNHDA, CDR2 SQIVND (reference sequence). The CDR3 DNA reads TGTGCCAGTAGTATCACCATCATCATGGACAGCGCCTTGAACACTGAAGCTTTCTTT. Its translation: CASSITIIMDSALNTEAFF. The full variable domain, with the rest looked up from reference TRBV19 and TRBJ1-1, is DGGITQSPKYLFRKEGQNVTLSCEQNLNHDAMYWYRQDPGQGLRLIYYSQIVNDFQKGDIAEGYSVSREKKESFPLTVTSAQKNPTAFYLCASSITIIMDSALNTEAFFGQGTRLTVV.

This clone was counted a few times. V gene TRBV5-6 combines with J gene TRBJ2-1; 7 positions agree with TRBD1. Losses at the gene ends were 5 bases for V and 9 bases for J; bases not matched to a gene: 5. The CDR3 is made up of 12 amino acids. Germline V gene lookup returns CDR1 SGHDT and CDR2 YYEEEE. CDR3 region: CASSLDRAEQFF. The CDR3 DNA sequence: TGTGCCAGCAGTCTCGACAGGGCTGAGCAGTTCTTC.

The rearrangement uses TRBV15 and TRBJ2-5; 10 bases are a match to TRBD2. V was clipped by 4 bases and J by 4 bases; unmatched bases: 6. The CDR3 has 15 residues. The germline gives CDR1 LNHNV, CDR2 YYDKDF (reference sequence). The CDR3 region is CATSMMSGRGETQYF. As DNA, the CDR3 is TGTGCCACCAGCATGATGAGCGGGAGGGGAGAGACCCAGTACTTC.

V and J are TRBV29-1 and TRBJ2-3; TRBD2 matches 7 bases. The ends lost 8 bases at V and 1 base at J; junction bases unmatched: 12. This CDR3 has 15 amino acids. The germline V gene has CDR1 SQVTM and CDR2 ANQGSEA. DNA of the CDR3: TGCAGCCTCGTTCCCTTCCGGGAGGGCACAGATACGCAGTATTTT. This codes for CSLVPFREGTDTQYF.

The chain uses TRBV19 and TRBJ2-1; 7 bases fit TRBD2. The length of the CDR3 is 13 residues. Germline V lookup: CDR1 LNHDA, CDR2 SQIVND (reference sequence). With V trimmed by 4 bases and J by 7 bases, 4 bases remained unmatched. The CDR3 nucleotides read TGTGCCAGTAGTACCGCCGGGGGGAATGAGCAGTTCTTC. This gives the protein CASSTAGGNEQFF.

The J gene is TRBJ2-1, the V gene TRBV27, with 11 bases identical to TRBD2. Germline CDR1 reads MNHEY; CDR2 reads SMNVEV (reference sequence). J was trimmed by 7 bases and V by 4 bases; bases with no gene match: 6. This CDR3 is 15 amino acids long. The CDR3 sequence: CASSSGTSGFNEQFF. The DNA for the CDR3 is TGTGCCAGCAGTTCCGGGACTAGCGGTTTTAATGAGCAGTTCTTC.

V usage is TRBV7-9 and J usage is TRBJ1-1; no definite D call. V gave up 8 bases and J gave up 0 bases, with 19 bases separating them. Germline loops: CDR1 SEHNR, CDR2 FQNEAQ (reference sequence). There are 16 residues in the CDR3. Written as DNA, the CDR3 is TGTGCCAGCTCTCTAGGTCGACTTTCTGTGAACACTGAAGCTTTCTTT. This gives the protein CASSLGRLSVNTEAFF.

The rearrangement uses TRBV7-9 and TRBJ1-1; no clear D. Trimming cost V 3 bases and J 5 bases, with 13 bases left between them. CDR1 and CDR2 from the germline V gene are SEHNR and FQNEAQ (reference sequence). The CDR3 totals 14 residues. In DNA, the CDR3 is TGTGCCAGCAGCTTCGACTTAAGCGGGACTGAAGCTTTCTTT. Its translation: CASSFDLSGTEAFF. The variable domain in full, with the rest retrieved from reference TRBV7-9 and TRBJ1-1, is DTGVSQNPRHKITKRGQNVTFRCDPISEHNRLYWYRQTLGQGPEFLTYFQNEAQLEKSRLLSDRFSAERPKGSFSTLEIQRTEQGDSAMYLCASSFDLSGTEAFFGQGTRLTVV.

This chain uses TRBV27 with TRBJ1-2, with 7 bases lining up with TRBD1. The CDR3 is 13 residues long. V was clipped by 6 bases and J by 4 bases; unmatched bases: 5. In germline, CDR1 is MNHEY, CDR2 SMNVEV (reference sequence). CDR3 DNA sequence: TGTGCCAGCAGCGACAGGGCAGGCTATGGCTACACCTTC. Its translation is CASSDRAGYGYTF.

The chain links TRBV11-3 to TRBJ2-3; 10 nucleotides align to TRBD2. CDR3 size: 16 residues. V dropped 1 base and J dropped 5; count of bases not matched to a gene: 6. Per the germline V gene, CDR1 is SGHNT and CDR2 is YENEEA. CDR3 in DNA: TGTGCCAGCAGCTTAGGGCCTAGCGGGAGTATAGATACGCAGTATTTT. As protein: CASSLGPSGSIDTQYF.

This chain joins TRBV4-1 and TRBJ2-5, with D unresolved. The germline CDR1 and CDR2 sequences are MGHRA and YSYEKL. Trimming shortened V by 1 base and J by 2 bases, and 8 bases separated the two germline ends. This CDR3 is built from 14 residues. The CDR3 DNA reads TGCGCCAGCAGCCAAGGCGAAGCGCAAGAGACCCAGTACTTC. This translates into CASSQGEAQETQYF.

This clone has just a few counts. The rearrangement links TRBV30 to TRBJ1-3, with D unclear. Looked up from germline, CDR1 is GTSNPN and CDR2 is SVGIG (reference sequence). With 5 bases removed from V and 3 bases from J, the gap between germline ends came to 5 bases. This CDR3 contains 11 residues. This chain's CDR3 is CAWASGNTIYF. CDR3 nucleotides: TGTGCCTGGGCGAGTGGAAACACCATATATTTT.

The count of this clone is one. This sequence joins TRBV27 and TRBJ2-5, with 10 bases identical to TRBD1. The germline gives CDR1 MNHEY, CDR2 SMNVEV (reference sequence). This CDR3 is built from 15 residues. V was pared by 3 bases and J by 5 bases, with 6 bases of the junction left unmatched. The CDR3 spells CASSLLTGGLETQYF. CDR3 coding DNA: TGTGCCAGCAGTTTGCTGACAGGGGGCTTGGAGACCCAGTACTTC.